This TCR beta chain was sequenced for a study of spatial heterogeneity in lung cancer. About the research overall: A consistent excess of beta-chain over alpha-chain sequences was detected.

Single TCR cDNA molecules each had their own unique molecular identifier. In TCRdb, the 5' RACE reads were re-called with MiXCR into one record per CDR3 protein. The sample holds 8,000 to 10,000 distinct CDR3 sequences, about 6% seen once. By sample fraction, this clonotype is medium-sized (0.01 to 0.1%). Its antigen is as yet unknown. Study outcomes and limitations: Expanded alpha and beta TCR counts within tumors tracked tumor mutation counts. The estimated TCR-seq coverage of tumor T cells amounted to 7% to 8% when looking at alpha chains and 13% when looking at beta chains.

Specified time point: sample taken at primary tumor resection. From tumor, nontumor lung or frozen PBMC, whole RNA was taken unsorted for sequencing. The sequence derives from a male donor with early-stage non-small cell lung cancer. The starting material was lung tumor tissue, obtained at surgery.

The CDR3, as DNA: TGTGCCAGCAGCTTAACCCCCGGGACAGGGTTCCACGAGCAGTACTTC. The encoded protein is CASSLTPGTGFHEQYF. The V and J genes are TRBV7-3 and TRBJ2-7; 9 nucleotides align to TRBD1. Germline CDR1 SGHTA, CDR2 FQGTGA. With V trimmed by 0 bases and J by 5 bases, 8 bases remained unmatched. This CDR3 has 16 amino acids. Full variable domain (outside the CDR3, taken from reference TRBV7-3 and TRBJ2-7): GAGVSQTPSNKVTEKGKYVELRCDPISGHTALYWYRQSLGQGPEFLIYFQGTGAADDSGLPNDRFFAVRPEGSVSTLKIQRTERGDSAVYLCASSLTPGTGFHEQYFGPGTRLTVT.